A single sample gave rise to the 23 T cell receptor beta chains below, sequenced in a study of blood T cell repertoires in COVID-19. Libraries were prepared by immunoSEQ multiplex PCR; TCRdb keeps only in-frame clonotypes and omits some of them. The data hold some 150,000 clones, with just under 90% observed a single time. Material: peripheral blood. The receptor set was obtained from a woman older than 75 with acute or convalescent COVID-19.

The rearrangement joins TRBV3-1 (or the pseudogene TRBV3-2) to TRBJ2-7; 9 bases align to TRBD1. This CDR3 is 15 amino acids long. The junction had 2 bases not matched to a gene; V was cut back by 1 base and J by 1 base. CDR1 is LGHDT, CDR2 YNNKEL, per germline (reference sequence). CDR3 in DNA: TGTGCCAGCAGCCAAGTCGGGACAGGGTCCTACGAGCAGTACTTC. Residues: CASSQVGTGSYEQYF.

The J gene is TRBJ2-1, the V gene TRBV3-1 (or the pseudogene TRBV3-2); 15 bases line up with TRBD2. The CDR3 covers 18 residues. Germline V CDR1 and CDR2: LGHDT, YNNKEL (reference sequence). Unmatched junction bases numbered 10, after V lost 3 bases and J lost 7 bases. CDR3 nucleotides: TGTGCCAGCAGCCATCGACGGACTAGCGGGGGGGCGGATAATGAGCAGTTCTTC. Translating it yields CASSHRRTSGGADNEQFF.

The chain couples TRBV6-5 to TRBJ1-1, with TRBD1 identical over 7 bases. This CDR3 spans 14 amino acids. Per germline, CDR1 MNHEY and CDR2 SVGAGI. With 5 bases clipped from V and 3 bases from J, the junction kept 6 bases outside the gene matches. Here the CDR3 reads CASSIWGQHTEAFF. In DNA, the CDR3 is TGTGCCAGCAGTATCTGGGGACAGCACACTGAAGCTTTCTTT.

This clone was counted a few times. J is TRBJ2-3 and V is TRBV7-3, with a weak D call TRBD2 (6 bases). V dropped 2 bases and J dropped 3 bases, with 12 bases sitting between them. Looked up from germline, CDR1 is SGHTA and CDR2 is FQGTGA. The CDR3 has 15 residues. The CDR3 DNA is TGTGCCAGCAGCTTAGGAGGGCAAGGGACAGATACGCAGTATTTT. Encoded protein: CASSLGGQGTDTQYF. Drawing the rest from reference TRBV7-3 and TRBJ2-3, the complete variable domain is GAGVSQTPSNKVTEKGKYVELRCDPISGHTALYWYRQSLGQGPEFLIYFQGTGAADDSGLPNDRFFAVRPEGSVSTLKIQRTERGDSAVYLCASSLGGQGTDTQYFGPGTRLTVL.

CDR3 sequence reads: CASSASWTGASNQPQHF. The DNA for the CDR3 is TGCGCCAGCAGTGCCTCATGGACAGGGGCGAGCAATCAGCCCCAGCATTTT. The genes are TRBV10-2 and TRBJ1-5; 9 nucleotides agree with TRBD1. Looked up from germline, CDR1 is WSHSY and CDR2 is SAAADI. After removal of 4 bases from V and 1 base from J, the junction contained 8 bases not matched to a gene. The CDR3 consists of 17 residues.

The CDR3 bases are TGTGCCAGCAGCCCAATCCAGACTGGGAACACCGGGGAGCTGTTTTTT. Translated, it gives CASSPIQTGNTGELFF. The rearrangement uses TRBV7-9 and TRBJ2-2, with no clear D. The CDR3 sequence is 16 residues long. Germline V gene data show CDR1 as SEHNR and CDR2 as FQNEAQ (reference sequence). The V gene lost 5 bases and the J gene lost 1 base, with 14 bases spanning the gap.

The chain joins TRBV3-1 (or the pseudogene TRBV3-2) to TRBJ1-5; 8 bases line up with TRBD1. The CDR3 spans 15 residues. Germline lookup yields CDR1 LGHDT and CDR2 YNNKEL (reference sequence). V lost 2 bases and J lost 3; bases outside the gene matches: 3. CDR3: CASSQWTGNNQPQHF. CDR3 nucleotide sequence: TGTGCCAGCAGCCAATGGACAGGGAACAATCAGCCCCAGCATTTT.

This clone was recorded only once. V usage is TRBV28 and J usage is TRBJ1-5; tentative D call: TRBD1 (5 bases). The germline V and J ends were trimmed by 2 bases and 4 bases, with 24 bases remaining between them. CDR1 is MDHEN and CDR2 is SYDVKM in the germline V gene. There are 19 residues in the CDR3. For the CDR3, the DNA is TGTGCCAGCAGTTTAATGGGACTGGGGTCTTCGCTCTTTAATCAGCCCCAGCATTTT. This codes for CASSLMGLGSSLFNQPQHF.

V gene TRBV5-1 combines with J gene TRBJ1-2; the D gene is possibly TRBD1 (6 bases). CDR1 is SGHRS and CDR2 is YFSETQ in the germline V gene. The CDR3 spans 16 residues. Deletions cut 0 bases from V and 0 bases from J, with 12 bases between. The CDR3 region has the DNA TGCGCCAGCAGCTTGGCGGACAGAGCTTCTAACTATGGCTACACCTTC. As protein: CASSLADRASNYGYTF.

The chain employs TRBV7-8 and TRBJ2-7; no firm D call. The CDR3 runs 13 residues. Trimming stripped 5 bases from V and 6 bases from J, with 14 bases between. From germline, CDR1 is SGHVS and CDR2 FQNEAQ. The CDR3 DNA follows: TGTGCCAGCAGCCTGACCCTCCCGGGCGAGCAGTACTTC. Translation gives CASSLTLPGEQYF.

The V call is TRBV3-1 (or the pseudogene TRBV3-2), the J call TRBJ1-2; TRBD1 aligns across 7 bases. V shed 3 bases and J 5 bases; nucleotides not matched to a gene: 9. Germline CDR1 LGHDT, CDR2 YNNKEL (reference sequence). CDR3 size: 15 residues. The CDR3 spells CASSHGDRDTYGYTF. CDR3 DNA: TGTGCCAGCAGCCATGGTGACAGGGACACTTATGGCTACACCTTC.

This clone was recorded only once. One junction end does not reproduce the germline sequence, and a read error may be involved. The gene calls are TRBV7-8 and TRBJ2-7, with 9 positions matching TRBD1. Germline V gene lookup returns CDR1 SGHVS and CDR2 FQNEAQ. CDR3 length equals 16 residues. The CDR3 here is CASNPLLSDRGYKQYF. The CDR3 DNA reads TGTGCCAGCAACCCCCTTTTGTCGGACAGGGGCTACAAGCAGTACTTC.

The chain is built from TRBV2 and TRBJ1-5, with D perhaps matching TRBD1 (5 bases). Germline V gives CDR1 SNHLY, CDR2 FYNNEI. With 6 bases removed from V and 5 bases from J, the gap between germline ends came to 11 bases. The CDR3 has 13 amino acids. CDR3 amino acids: CASREQDYQPQHF. The DNA for the CDR3 is TGTGCCAGCAGGGAACAGGATTATCAGCCCCAGCATTTT.

This clone turned up a few times. The V gene is TRBV7-2, the J gene TRBJ2-7; no reliable D call. Deletions cut 5 bases from V and 0 bases from J, with 11 bases between. The germline V gene encodes CDR1 SGHTA and CDR2 FQGNSA. The CDR3 spans 14 residues. CDR3 sequence (DNA): TGTGCCAGCAGCCCCATGATGGCCTCCTACGAGCAGTACTTC. This sequence encodes CASSPMMASYEQYF.

The CDR3 reads CASSRATGSSYNEQFF. CDR3 sequence (DNA): TGTGCCAGCAGCAGAGCGACAGGCAGCTCCTACAATGAGCAGTTCTTC. The chain is built from TRBV5-4 and TRBJ2-1; D might be TRBD1 (6 bases). V lost 4 bases and J 0 bases, leaving 14 bases between the germline ends. Germline V gene lookup returns CDR1 SGHNT and CDR2 YYREEE (reference sequence). The CDR3 covers 16 residues.

The V gene is TRBV7-2, the J gene TRBJ1-1; 10 nucleotides align to TRBD1. CDR3 size: 15 residues. Looked up from germline, CDR1 is SGHTA and CDR2 is FQGNSA. After removal of 5 bases from V and 5 bases from J, the junction contained 8 bases not matched to a gene. DNA for the CDR3: TGTGCCAGCAGCAGAGGGACAGGGGCAGGGACTGAAGCTTTCTTT. Translated: CASSRGTGAGTEAFF.

This sequence joins TRBV18 and TRBJ1-3; the D gene is possibly TRBD1 (6 bases). Germline CDR1 and CDR2: KGHSH and LQKENI. The V gene lost 3 bases and the J gene lost 2 bases, with 8 bases spanning the gap. The CDR3 is made up of 14 amino acids. The CDR3 nucleotides are TGTGCCAGCTCACCCCAGGGGACTGGAAACACCATATATTTT. It translates to CASSPQGTGNTIYF.

This clone was observed once. The V call is TRBV2, the J call TRBJ1-1; tentatively, D is TRBD1 (6 bases). V lost 8 bases, J lost 0 bases, and 22 bases lay in between. CDR1 SNHLY and CDR2 FYNNEI come from the germline V gene. This CDR3 contains 17 residues. CDR3 nucleotide sequence: TGTGCCAGCTCACCTGCGCAGGGGTCCCTATTGAACACTGAAGCTTTCTTT. It yields the protein CASSPAQGSLLNTEAFF.

The rearrangement links TRBV19 to TRBJ1-2, with 7 positions matching TRBD1. CDR1 is LNHDA, CDR2 SQIVND, per germline (reference sequence). The V and J ends lost 7 bases and 4 bases, in that order; junction bases with no gene match: 9. The CDR3 is 14 amino acids. In DNA, the CDR3 is TGTGCCAGTATCCCTTACAGGGGAGCCTATGGCTACACCTTC. Protein: CASIPYRGAYGYTF.

This clone came up once. V usage is TRBV5-4 and J usage is TRBJ2-5; D call uncertain. The germline V and J ends were trimmed by 1 base and 1 base, with 5 bases remaining between them. This CDR3 comprises 13 residues. The germline V gene has CDR1 SGHNT and CDR2 YYREEE (reference sequence). CDR3 sequence (DNA): TGTGCCAGCAGCTTGACAGCCCAAGAGACCCAGTACTTC. Its protein is CASSLTAQETQYF.

This clone has only one observation. The chain employs TRBV9 and TRBJ1-4; TRBD1 aligns across 8 bases. CDR3 length: 15 amino acids. V gave up 4 bases and J gave up 5 bases; unmatched junction bases: 7. Germline V lookup: CDR1 SGDLS, CDR2 YYNGEE. Here the CDR3 reads CASSRRTGPNEKLFF. The CDR3 DNA is TGTGCCAGCAGCAGACGGACAGGGCCCAATGAAAAACTGTTTTTT.

The chain is built from TRBV7-3 and TRBJ2-1; TRBD2 matches 7 bases. There are 17 residues in the CDR3. Looked up from germline, CDR1 is SGHTA and CDR2 is FQGTGA. Trimming at V came to 1 base and at J to 6 bases, leaving 12 bases not matched to a gene. DNA of the CDR3: TGTGCCAGCAGCTTAAGCGGGGGAGACGTACGACTCAATGAGCAGTTCTTC. Translating gives CASSLSGGDVRLNEQFF.

This sequence joins TRBV27 and TRBJ1-2; D is perhaps TRBD1 (5 bases). Germline CDR1 is MNHEY and CDR2 is SMNVEV (reference sequence). The CDR3 extends over 19 amino acids. Trimming removed 6 bases from V and 7 bases from J, with 33 bases in between. The CDR3 region is CASSTYDRTELSKVSGYTF. Here the CDR3 DNA reads TGTGCCAGCAGCACCTATGACAGAACAGAACTAAGTAAGGTCAGTGGCTACACCTTC.